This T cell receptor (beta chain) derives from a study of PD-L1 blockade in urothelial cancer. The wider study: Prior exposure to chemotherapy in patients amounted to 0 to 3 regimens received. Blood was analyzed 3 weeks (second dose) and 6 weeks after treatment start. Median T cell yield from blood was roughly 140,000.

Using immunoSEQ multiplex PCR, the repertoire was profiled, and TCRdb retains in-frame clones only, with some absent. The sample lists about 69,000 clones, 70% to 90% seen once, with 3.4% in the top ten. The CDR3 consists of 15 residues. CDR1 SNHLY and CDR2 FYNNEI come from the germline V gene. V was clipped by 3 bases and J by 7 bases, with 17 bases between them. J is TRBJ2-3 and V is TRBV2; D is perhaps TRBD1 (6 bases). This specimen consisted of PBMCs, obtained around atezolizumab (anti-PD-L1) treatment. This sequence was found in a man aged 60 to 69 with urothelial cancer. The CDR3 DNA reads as TGTGCCAGCAGTGATGCGACCCGGACAGTGAATACGCAGTATTTT. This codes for CASSDATRTVNTQYF.